This T cell receptor (beta chain) was found in a study of T cell responses to AZD1222 COVID-19 vaccine. V trimming: 0 bases; J trimming: 3 bases; junction bases outside the gene matches: 4. This CDR3 has 16 amino acids. Germline V lookup: CDR1 LNHNV, CDR2 YYDKDF (reference sequence). Study-wide findings and caveats: Elevations in Spike-specific TCR breadth and depth followed administration of two AZD1222 doses. Unmutated variant regions reportedly attract nearly half of all spike-specific TCRs.

This clone was recorded a few times. Its antigen is undetermined. The data were produced by immunoSEQ multiplex PCR, yet TCRdb's version contains in-frame clones alone and is incomplete. The profile covers roughly 180,000 clones, with approximately 91% appearing a single time and under 2.5% taken by the ten largest. The clonotype was recovered from an adult in good health. V usage is TRBV15 and J usage is TRBJ1-5; TRBD1 agrees at 8 bases. The sequencing used peripheral blood, collected on day 0 of AZD1222 vaccination. The CDR3 sequence: CATSRDLGQDNQPQHF. The CDR3 DNA reads TGTGCCACCAGCAGAGATCTGGGACAGGACAATCAGCCCCAGCATTTT. The whole variable domain, remainder taken from reference TRBV15 and TRBJ1-5, is DAMVIQNPRYQVTQFGKPVTLSCSQTLNHNVMYWYQQKSSQAPKLLFHYYDKDFNNEADTPDNFQSRRPNTSFCFLDIRSPGLGDTAMYLCATSRDLGQDNQPQHFGDGTRLSIL.